The 30 T cell receptor beta chains listed next were all sequenced from one sample in a study of tumor-infiltrating lymphocytes in primary liver carcinoma. The tissue used was unsorted bulk material of about 19-34 mg. RNA and DNA were co-extracted from it with the AllPrep DNA/RNA mini kit. Priming with a constant-region primer yielded TCR beta cDNA from about 450 ng total RNA. The TCR beta library was amplified through three nested multiplex PCR rounds in a modified ARM-PCR procedure. The first two PCR rounds used TRBV1-TRBV30 primers with a Cbeta primer, roughly 10 cycles each. TCRdb analysed the multiplex PCR reads with MiXCR anew, one entry per CDR3 protein. The sample yields more than 30,000 distinct CDR3 sequences, 76% seen once. Input material: liver tumor tissue from sampling region 5. Documented subset: tumor region T5, tumor centre. The source of these receptors is a man aged 40-49 years with primary liver carcinoma and hepatitis B virus infection.

Note on this clonotype: Mismatch with germline at one junction end may stem from a read error. The chain couples TRBV11-1 to TRBJ2-2; a weak D match, TRBD1 (5 bases). This CDR3 spans 16 amino acids. Germline V gene lookup returns CDR1 SGHAT and CDR2 FQDESV (reference sequence). CDR3: CAGSQGPTRVTGELFF. CDR3 sequence (DNA): TGCGCCGGCAGCCAAGGCCCCACCAGGGTCACCGGGGAGCTGTTTTTT.

This clonotype was seen only a few times. One end of the junction does not line up with germline, which may come from a read error. V gene TRBV6-1 combines with J gene TRBJ1-2; D gene uncertain. Germline V gene data show CDR1 as MNHNS and CDR2 as SASEGT. CDR3 size: 13 residues. For the CDR3, the DNA is TGTGACAGCAGTGAAAGTACGAGCTATGGCTACACCTTC. Protein sequence: CDSSESTSYGYTF.

Notes on this clonotype: One end of the junction fails to match germline, which may point to a read error. The chain uses TRBV5-1 and TRBJ2-1; 11 positions agree with TRBD2. Germline V CDR1 and CDR2: SGHRS, YFSETQ. This CDR3 has 16 amino acids. The chain's CDR3 is CSSSLYIAGGSGGQFF. In nucleotides, the CDR3 is TGCTCCAGCAGCTTGTATATAGCGGGAGGGTCCGGTGGGCAGTTCTTC.

A remark on this clonotype: At one end, the junction sequence differs from germline, possibly due to a read error. The chain links TRBV11-2 to TRBJ2-7, with D uncertain. There are 16 residues in the CDR3. CDR1 and CDR2 (germline): SGHAT, FQNNGV. The CDR3 loop is CASSLDGLSWRYGQYF. The CDR3 DNA is TGTGCCAGCAGCTTAGATGGGCTTAGCTGGAGATACGGGCAGTACTTC.

The J gene is TRBJ2-7, the V gene TRBV10-3, with D tentatively TRBD1 or TRBD2 (6 bases each). The end of the DNA aligns better with TRBJ2-1, so the J call may be wrong. CDR3 length equals 14 residues. The germline CDR1 and CDR2 sequences are ENHRY and SYGVKD. CDR3 protein: CAISPGSGAYEQFF. CDR3 in DNA: TGTGCCATAAGTCCCGGCTCGGGGGCCTACGAGCAGTTCTTC.

V usage is TRBV6-1 and J usage is TRBJ2-3, with D tentatively TRBD1 (6 bases). The CDR3 length is 12 residues. Germline-derived CDR1 and CDR2 are MNHNS and SASEGT. The CDR3 spells CVAGELADTQYF. The CDR3 DNA follows: TGTGTCGCAGGGGAGCTCGCAGATACGCAGTATTTT.

To note about this clonotype: The CDR3 carries no conserved terminal phenylalanine or tryptophan, so it likely arises from a read error. The DNA is omitted, as the CDR3 cannot be located on it reliably, and the CDR3 follows TCRdb's listing. The chain employs TRBV6-1 and TRBJ2-5. Germline V CDR1 and CDR2: MNHNS, SASEGT. The CDR3 numbers 14 amino acids, ends counted. CDR3 loop: CASSEYGGGETQNL.

This clonotype was seen a handful of times. Being one base from a much bigger clone, this may be a read error. The chain combines TRBV18 with TRBJ2-7; TRBD1 aligns across 8 bases. There are 15 residues in the CDR3. The ends lost 6 bases at V and 7 bases at J; junction bases unmatched: 14. Germline CDR1 reads KGHSH; CDR2 reads LQKENI. CDR3 in amino acids: CASSSGTGSLGEQYF. CDR3 DNA: TGTGCCAGCTCGTCCGGGACAGGATCCCTTGGGGAGCAGTACTTC. The full variable domain, with the rest looked up from reference TRBV18 and TRBJ2-7, is NAGVMQNPRHLVRRRGQEARLRCSPMKGHSHVYWYRQLPEEGLKFMVYLQKENIIDESGMPKERFSAEFPKEGPSILRIQQVVRGDSAAYFCASSSGTGSLGEQYFGPGTRLTVT.

This clonotype was detected only a few times. Because it lacks the conserved phenylalanine or tryptophan at the end, this CDR3 is likely a read error. The V call is TRBV12-3 or TRBV12-4, the J call TRBJ2-2, with a possible D match to TRBD2 (5 bases). V lost 5 bases to trimming and J lost 8 bases, with 9 bases between them. The CDR3 length is 12 residues. This CDR3 is CASSPRTGELFL. CDR3 nucleotides: TGTGCCAGCAGTCCGCGGACTGGGGAGCTGTTTCTT.

About this clonotype: Because it lacks the conserved phenylalanine or tryptophan at the end, this CDR3 is likely a read error. The CDR3 region is CASSPGTVLSYEQYL. The CDR3 DNA reads as TGTGCCAGCAGTCCTGGGACAGTTCTCTCCTACGAGCAGTACCTC. V is TRBV28 and J is TRBJ2-7; 7 nucleotides agree with TRBD1. The CDR3 length is 15 residues. Trimming at V came to 5 bases and at J to 0 bases, leaving 7 bases not matched to a gene. CDR1 MDHEN and CDR2 SYDVKM come from the germline V gene.

The genes are TRBV29-1 and TRBJ2-1; D not certain. The CDR3 is 12 amino acids. Trimming removed 4 bases from V and 6 bases from J, with 10 bases in between. Per the germline V gene, CDR1 is SQVTM and CDR2 is ANQGSEA. CDR3 sequence (DNA): TGCAGCGTTGTCTTCCCGCTCAATGAGCAGTTCTTC. Its protein product is CSVVFPLNEQFF.

As for this clonotype: Its ends do not fully match the called genes, so a read error is possible. The chain couples TRBV6-6 to TRBJ2-6; D possibly matches TRBD1 or TRBD2 (6 bases each). The germline V gene has CDR1 MNHNY and CDR2 SVGAGI (reference sequence). CDR3 size: 14 residues. The CDR3 DNA reads as TGTGCCAGCAGTTACAGGTCGGGGGCCAATGTCCTGACTTTC. Its translation is CASSYRSGANVLTF.

With regard to this clonotype: Likely a read error: the CDR3 ends without its conserved phenylalanine or tryptophan. This chain connects TRBV4-2 to TRBJ1-4; 8 nucleotides agree with TRBD1. Germline trimming cut 4 bases from V and 7 bases from J; bases unmatched to any gene: 14. This CDR3 is 17 amino acids long. Germline V gives CDR1 LGHNA, CDR2 YNFKEQ. The CDR3 here is CASSRALSGQGTEKLFL. The DNA of the CDR3 is TGTGCCAGCAGCCGAGCTCTTTCCGGACAGGGTACTGAAAAACTGTTTCTT.

This chain joins TRBV4-1 and TRBJ2-7; 7 nucleotides agree with TRBD2. This CDR3 is 15 amino acids long. Trimming removed 8 bases from V and 4 bases from J; junction bases left unmatched: 14. In germline, CDR1 is MGHRA, CDR2 YSYEKL. CDR3 residues: CASQSLAEPLYEQYF. CDR3 DNA sequence: TGCGCCAGCCAATCCCTAGCGGAGCCACTTTACGAGCAGTACTTC.

This clonotype ranks as medium-sized. This chain joins TRBV11-2 and TRBJ2-7; no firm D call. This CDR3 spans 16 amino acids. The germline V gene has CDR1 SGHAT and CDR2 FQNNGV. Trimming took off 0 bases at V and 2 bases at J, with 14 bases between the two ends. The CDR3 DNA is TGTGCCAGCAGCTTAGAGATGGCACCAAAACCCTACGAGCAGTACTTC. Its translation: CASSLEMAPKPYEQYF.

The V gene is TRBV5-1, the J gene TRBJ2-7; 7 bases agree with TRBD2. CDR3 size: 17 residues. With V trimmed by 10 bases and J by 3 bases, 22 bases remained unmatched. Germline CDR1 SGHRS, CDR2 YFSETQ. The CDR3 DNA is TGCGCCGGCAACTTTGACATGGACCCGGGGGGAGGCTACGAGCAGTACTTC. The encoded protein is CAGNFDMDPGGGYEQYF.

Concerning this clonotype: The missing conserved phenylalanine or tryptophan at the end of this CDR3 makes a read error likely. The rearrangement uses TRBV10-1 and TRBJ2-1, with 11 bases lining up with TRBD1. The CDR3 totals 17 residues. Germline CDR1 and CDR2: WNHNN and SYGVQD (reference sequence). The CDR3 is CARPLDRGQVSYNEQFS. CDR3 nucleotide sequence: TGCGCCAGACCTTTGGACAGGGGGCAAGTCTCCTACAACGAGCAGTTCTCC.

The gene calls are TRBV5-4 and TRBJ2-3; 10 bases line up with TRBD2. The CDR3 length is 17 residues. With 8 bases clipped from V and 0 bases from J, the junction kept 12 bases outside the gene matches. From germline, CDR1 is SGHNT and CDR2 YYREEE (reference sequence). The CDR3, as DNA: TGTGCCAGAAGCGCACTACTGACTAGCGGGAGCACAGATACGCAGTATTTT. Translated, it gives CARSALLTSGSTDTQYF. Drawing the rest from reference TRBV5-4 and TRBJ2-3, the complete variable domain is ETGVTQSPTHLIKTRGQQVTLRCSSQSGHNTVSWYQQALGQGPQFIFQYYREEENGRGNFPPRFSGLQFPNYSSELNVNALELDDSALYLCARSALLTSGSTDTQYFGPGTRLTVL.

To note about this clonotype: A read error is possible here, since a much larger clone lies one base away. The CDR3 carries no conserved terminal phenylalanine or tryptophan, so it likely arises from a read error. The chain is built from TRBV7-9 and TRBJ2-3, with D possibly TRBD2 on 5 matching bases. In germline, CDR1 is SEHNR, CDR2 FQNEAQ (reference sequence). This CDR3 contains 11 residues. V gave up 3 bases and J gave up 12 bases, with 10 bases separating them. The CDR3 loop is CASSFLGIQYL. The CDR3 nucleotides read TGTGCCAGCAGCTTCCTCGGGATTCAGTATCTT.

In the case of this clonotype: Because it lacks the conserved phenylalanine or tryptophan at the end, this CDR3 is likely a read error. No DNA is shown, since the ends of the CDR3 on it are uncertain; the CDR3 is the one TCRdb lists. The J gene is TRBJ2-5, the V gene TRBV29-1; no check of the table's D call, TRBD1, against the DNA was made. CDR1 and CDR2 from the germline V gene are SQVTM and ANQGSEA. 15 amino acids form the CDR3, both terminal residues included. The CDR3 is CSVEGDKGRSETQHL.

Comments on this clonotype: As the CDR3 is not closed by the conserved phenylalanine or tryptophan, this likely results from a read error. V gene TRBV12-3 or TRBV12-4 combines with J gene TRBJ1-5, with 8 nucleotides matching TRBD1. There are 14 residues in the CDR3. The trim removed 5 bases at V and 6 bases at J, leaving 6 bases unmatched. Here the CDR3 reads CASSATGGGQPQHY. The CDR3 DNA is TGTGCCAGCAGTGCTACAGGGGGAGGTCAGCCCCAGCATTAT.

Concerning this clonotype: A much bigger clone sits one base away, suggesting this may be a read error. The V gene is TRBV11-2, the J gene TRBJ2-7; D gene uncertain. The germline gives CDR1 SGHAT, CDR2 FQNNGV. This CDR3 comprises 13 residues. CDR3 DNA: TGTGTCAGCAGCTTAAGTGAGCTATGGTCGCAGTACTTC. Translated: CVSSLSELWSQYF.

As for this clonotype: At one end, the junction sequence differs from germline, possibly due to a read error. This chain joins TRBV11-2 and TRBJ2-7; 9 positions agree with TRBD1. The CDR3 is 16 amino acids. The germline CDR1 and CDR2 sequences are SGHAT and FQNNGV. The CDR3 region is CTSSLDRRQGAYEQYF. CDR3 DNA: TGCACCAGCAGCTTAGATCGCAGACAGGGGGCCTACGAGCAGTACTTC. The full variable domain, in which reference TRBV11-2 and TRBJ2-7 provide the parts outside the CDR3, is EAGVAQSPRYKIIEKRQSVAFWCNPISGHATLYWYQQILGQGPKLLIQFQNNGVVDDSQLPKDRFSAERLKGVDSTLKIQPAKLEDSAVYLCTSSLDRRQGAYEQYFGPGTRLTVT.

A few counts support this clonotype. This sequence joins TRBV30 and TRBJ2-3; D not resolved. Germline V lookup: CDR1 GTSNPN, CDR2 SVGIG (reference sequence). The CDR3 totals 13 residues. Trimming shortened V by 6 bases and J by 3 bases, and 13 bases separated the two germline ends. This CDR3 reads CACSKGVTDTQYF. The CDR3 DNA is TGTGCCTGTAGTAAGGGTGTAACAGATACGCAGTATTTT.

This clonotype was counted once. V usage is TRBV2 and J usage is TRBJ2-1; D is unresolved. CDR3 length equals 12 residues. V gave up 9 bases and J gave up 9 bases, with 15 bases separating them. In germline, CDR1 is SNHLY, CDR2 FYNNEI. Here the CDR3 reads CASSSGLVEQFF. CDR3 sequence (DNA): TGTGCCAGTAGCTCTGGGTTGGTTGAGCAGTTCTTC. The full variable domain, completed using reference TRBV2 and TRBJ2-1, is EPEVTQTPSHQVTQMGQEVILRCVPISNHLYFYWYRQILGQKVEFLVSFYNNEISEKSEIFDDQFSVERPDGSNFTLKIRSTKLEDSAMYFCASSSGLVEQFFGPGTRLTVL.

The CDR3 here is CAIRLGEAYTF. CDR3 sequence (DNA): TGTGCTATCCGTCTTGGGGAGGCCTACACCTTC. V usage is TRBV10-3 and J usage is TRBJ1-2; no firm D call. The CDR3 is 11 amino acids. CDR1 is ENHRY, CDR2 SYGVKD, per germline.

This clonotype was seen ten or more times. This chain joins TRBV4-1 and TRBJ2-2, with TRBD2 identical over 9 bases. The germline CDR1 and CDR2 sequences are MGHRA and YSYEKL. The CDR3 is 16 amino acids. Losses at the gene ends were 0 bases for V and 5 bases for J; bases not matched to a gene: 4. The CDR3 DNA follows: TGCGCCAGCAGCCAAGATGCTAGCGGGACAACCGGGGAGCTGTTTTTT. As protein: CASSQDASGTTGELFF.

The rearrangement uses TRBV29-1 and TRBJ2-3; 7 bases are a match to TRBD1. Trimming at V came to 7 bases and at J to 8 bases, leaving 15 bases not matched to a gene. The CDR3 is 14 residues long. In germline, CDR1 is SQVTM, CDR2 ANQGSEA. The CDR3 loop is CSASPGQHTCTQYF. The CDR3 DNA reads as TGCAGCGCGAGCCCGGGACAGCACACATGTACGCAGTATTTT.

On this clonotype: One end of the junction is discordant with germline, which a read error may explain. The CDR3 nucleotides are TGTACCAGCAGTGGACTGGTGGAGGTAGAGACCCAGTACTTC. Translating it yields CTSSGLVEVETQYF. J is TRBJ2-5 and V is TRBV11-1; tentatively, D is TRBD2 (5 bases). The germline CDR1 and CDR2 sequences are SGHAT and FQDESV (reference sequence). This CDR3 is 14 amino acids long.

This clonotype has only one observation. At one end the junction does not follow the germline gene, possibly because of a read error. The chain recombines TRBV5-4 with TRBJ1-2; possibly TRBD1 for D (5 bases). Germline CDR1 SGHNT, CDR2 YYREEE (reference sequence). The CDR3 consists of 13 residues. As DNA, the CDR3 is TGTGTCAGCAGCCGGGACGGGCGTAATGACTACACCTTC. This translates into CVSSRDGRNDYTF.